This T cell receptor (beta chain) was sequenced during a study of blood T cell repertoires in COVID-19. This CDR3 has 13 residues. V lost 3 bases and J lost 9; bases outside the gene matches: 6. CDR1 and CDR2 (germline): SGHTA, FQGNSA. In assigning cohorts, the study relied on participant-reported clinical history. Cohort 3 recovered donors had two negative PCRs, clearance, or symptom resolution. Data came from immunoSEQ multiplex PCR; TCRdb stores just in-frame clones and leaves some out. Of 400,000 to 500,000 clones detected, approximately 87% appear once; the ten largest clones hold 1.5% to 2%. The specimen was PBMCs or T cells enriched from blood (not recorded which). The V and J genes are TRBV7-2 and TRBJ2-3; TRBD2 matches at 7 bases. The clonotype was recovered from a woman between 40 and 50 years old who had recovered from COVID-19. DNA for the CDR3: TGTGCCAGCAGCTTGTCCCAGCGGGAAACGCAGTATTTT. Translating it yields CASSLSQRETQYF. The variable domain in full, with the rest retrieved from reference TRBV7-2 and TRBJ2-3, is GAGVSQSPSNKVTEKGKDVELRCDPISGHTALYWYRQSLGQGLEFLIYFQGNSAPDKSGLPSDRFSAERTGGSVSTLTIQRTQQEDSAVYLCASSLSQRETQYFGPGTRLTVL.